The entry below gives a single T cell receptor beta chain sequence along with its context. What it recognizes is unknown. The source of the sample is a study of monozygotic twins with inflammatory bowel disease. Study findings and constraints: Immunosuppressive treatments were not uniform, and this may have added variability to patient repertoires. Inverse Simpson values showed less TCRbeta diversity in IBD patients than in their healthy co-twins. Among the T cells, different subtypes could not be distinguished.

The CDR3 loop spans 16 amino acids. Molecular identifiers with 6-nucleotide sample barcodes were added during cDNA synthesis via template switching. TCRdb re-analyzed the 5' RACE reads; it lists each CDR3 protein once, without DNA. The table for this sample gives 420,000 or so distinct CDR3 sequences. Sample: blood. J is TRBJ1-5 and V is TRBV21-1; as DNA is missing, the TRBD1 call by TCRdb cannot be tested. TRBV21-1 is marked as a pseudogene. The TCR was taken from a human donor with ulcerative colitis or Crohn's disease, or a healthy co-twin of an affected twin (not recorded which). CDR3 sequence reads: CAIQRPKDRSNQPQHF.